This T cell receptor (beta chain) stems from a study of T-cell memory formation after mild COVID-19. The study, taken as a whole, reports: Among CD4+ contracting clones, most were CM and EM, and CD8+ ones EMRA. CD4/CD8 balance held among clones contracting day 15 to 85, and later expanders leaned CD4+. Detection of some responders pre-infection suggested pre-existing cross-reactive memory T cells participated.

This clonotype was seen a few times. Its antigen is unknown. TCR alpha and TCR beta cDNA libraries carrying sample barcodes and UMIs came from 5'RACE with constant-segment primers. TCRdb re-called the 5' RACE reads with MiXCR, one entry per CDR3 protein. The sample has roughly 170,000 distinct CDR3 sequences, approximately 17% seen once; the top ten hold around 3.9%. The CDR3 is made up of 15 amino acids. Germline CDR1 DFQATT, CDR2 SNEGSKA (reference sequence). V shed 1 base and J shed 7 bases, with 16 bases lying between them. Sequencing was done on a sample of PBMCs or a T cell subset sorted from them (not recorded which). The TCR originated in a man aged 18 to 29 who had mild COVID-19 (a few samples of this study predate the infection). Cell type and time point are not known. The chain combines TRBV20-1 with TRBJ2-2; D might be TRBD2 (6 bases). Here the CDR3 reads CSARAPGLRGGELFF. DNA for the CDR3: TGCAGTGCTAGAGCCCCGGGACTCCGGGGCGGGGAGCTGTTTTTT.